The present T cell receptor beta chain was sequenced within a study of T cell clonotyping in hematopoietic cell transplantation. This sample's time point: recipient sample about 28 days before transplant, after cytoreduction. Blood collection times were about day -28 and days 30, 100, 180 posttransplant. In the case of this clone: The antigen is unknown.

Clones were sequenced by immunoSEQ multiplex PCR, and TCRdb holds only the in-frame ones, with some missing. Of about 45,000 clones listed, approximately 78% are singletons. Regarding the study as a whole: Cells were unsorted, so CD4 and CD8 contributions were not separated.

The CDR3 sequence is 13 residues long. The V end lost 8 bases, the J end lost 3 bases, and 10 bases lay between the germline ends. Germline loops: CDR1 MDHEN, CDR2 SYDVKM. This receptor was identified in a man between 60 and 70 years old with myelodysplastic syndrome. Some clones in this sample may be carry-over from other donors' samples. The input for sequencing was peripheral blood mononuclear cells, taken before stem cell transplant. V gene TRBV28 combines with J gene TRBJ1-4; TRBD1 might be the D (5 bases). CDR3 in amino acids: CASRDDANEKLFF. In DNA form, the CDR3 reads TGTGCCAGCCGGGACGACGCTAATGAAAAACTGTTTTTT.